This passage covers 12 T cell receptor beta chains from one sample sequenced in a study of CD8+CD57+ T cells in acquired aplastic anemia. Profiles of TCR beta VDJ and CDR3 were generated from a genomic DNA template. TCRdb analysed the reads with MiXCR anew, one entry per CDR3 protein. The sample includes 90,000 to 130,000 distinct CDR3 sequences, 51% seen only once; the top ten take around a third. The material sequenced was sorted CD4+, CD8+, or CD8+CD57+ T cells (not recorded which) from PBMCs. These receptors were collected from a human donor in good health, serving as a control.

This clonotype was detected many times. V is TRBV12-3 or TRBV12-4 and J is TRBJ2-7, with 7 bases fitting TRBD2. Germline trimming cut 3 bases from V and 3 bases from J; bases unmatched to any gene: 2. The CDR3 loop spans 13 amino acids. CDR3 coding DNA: TGTGCCAGCAGTTTTGCGGGGGACTACGAGCAGTACTTC. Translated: CASSFAGDYEQYF.

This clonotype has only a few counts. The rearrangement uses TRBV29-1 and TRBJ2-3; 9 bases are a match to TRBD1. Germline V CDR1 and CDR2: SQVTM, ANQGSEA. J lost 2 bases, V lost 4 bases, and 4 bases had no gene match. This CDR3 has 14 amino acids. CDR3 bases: TGCAGCGTTGGGGGGACAGGGTCCACAGATACGCAGTATTTT. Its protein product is CSVGGTGSTDTQYF.

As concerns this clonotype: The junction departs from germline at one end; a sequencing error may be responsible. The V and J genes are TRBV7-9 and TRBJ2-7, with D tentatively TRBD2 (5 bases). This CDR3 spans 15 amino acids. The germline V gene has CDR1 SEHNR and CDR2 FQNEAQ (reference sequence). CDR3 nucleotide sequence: TGTGCCAGCAACTTAGACGGGGATGGCCGCGACGAGCTGTACTTC. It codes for CASNLDGDGRDELYF. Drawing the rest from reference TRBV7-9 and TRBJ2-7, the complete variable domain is DTGVSQNPRHKITKRGQNVTFRCDPISEHNRLYWYRQTLGQGPEFLTYFQNEAQLEKSRLLSDRFSAERPKGSFSTLEIQRTEQGDSAMYLCASNLDGDGRDELYFGPGTRLTVT.

This CDR3 reads CASSLVSGGFQETQYF. CDR3 nucleotides: TGTGCCAGCAGTTTGGTTAGCGGGGGTTTCCAAGAGACCCAGTACTTC. The rearrangement joins TRBV12-3 or TRBV12-4 to TRBJ2-5; 9 positions match TRBD2. The CDR3 sequence is 16 residues long. V lost 3 bases to trimming and J lost 1 base; unmatched junction nucleotides: 6.

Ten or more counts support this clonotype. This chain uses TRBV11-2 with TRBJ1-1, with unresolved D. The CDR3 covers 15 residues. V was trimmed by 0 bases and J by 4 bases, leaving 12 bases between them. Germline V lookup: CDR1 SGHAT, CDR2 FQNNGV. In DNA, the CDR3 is TGTGCCAGCAGCTTAGACAGGTGGGGAGGCACTGAAGCTTTCTTT. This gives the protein CASSLDRWGGTEAFF.

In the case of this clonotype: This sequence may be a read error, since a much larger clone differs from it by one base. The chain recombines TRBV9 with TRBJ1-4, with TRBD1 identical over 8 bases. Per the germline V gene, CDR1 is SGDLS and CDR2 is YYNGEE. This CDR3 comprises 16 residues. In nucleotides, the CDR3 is TGTGCCGGCAGCGTGACAGGGGTGGCGACTAATGAAAAACTGTTTTTT. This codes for CAGSVTGVATNEKLFF.

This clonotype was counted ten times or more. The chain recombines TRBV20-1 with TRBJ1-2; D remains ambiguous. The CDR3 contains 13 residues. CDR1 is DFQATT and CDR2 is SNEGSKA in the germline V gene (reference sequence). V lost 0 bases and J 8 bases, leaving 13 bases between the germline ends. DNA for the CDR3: TGCAGTGCTAGAGATCATACACGTTCCGGCTACACCTTC. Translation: CSARDHTRSGYTF.

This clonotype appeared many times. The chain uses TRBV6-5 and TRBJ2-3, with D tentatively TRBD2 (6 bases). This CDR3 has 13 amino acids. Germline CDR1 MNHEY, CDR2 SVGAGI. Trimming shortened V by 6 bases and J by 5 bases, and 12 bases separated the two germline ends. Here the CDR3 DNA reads TGTGCCAGCAGCCAGGGACTCTTAGATACGCAGTATTTT. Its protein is CASSQGLLDTQYF.

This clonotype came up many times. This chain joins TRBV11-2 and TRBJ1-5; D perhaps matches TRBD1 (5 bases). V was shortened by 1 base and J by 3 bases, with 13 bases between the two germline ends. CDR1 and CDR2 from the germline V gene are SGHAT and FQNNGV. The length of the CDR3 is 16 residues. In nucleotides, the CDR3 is TGTGCCAGCAGCTTAGGGCGGGGGGAGTACAATCAGCCCCAGCATTTT. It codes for CASSLGRGEYNQPQHF.

As DNA, the CDR3 is TGCAGTGCTAGCCACGTGACCCAGTACTTC. Amino acid sequence: CSASHVTQYF. The chain links TRBV20-1 to TRBJ2-5; no definite D call. Deletions cut 3 bases from V and 7 bases from J, with 6 bases between. Germline assignment: CDR1 DFQATT and CDR2 SNEGSKA (reference sequence). The CDR3 spans 10 residues.

The CDR3 nucleotides read TGTGCCAGCAGCCCAGAGGGGGGTTACACAGATACGCAGCATTTT. This gives the protein CASSPEGGYTDTQHF. The chain couples TRBV4-2 to TRBJ2-3; possibly TRBD1 for D (6 bases). The end of the DNA aligns better with TRBJ1-5, so the J call may be wrong. The V gene's germline CDR1 is LGHNA and CDR2 YNFKEQ. The CDR3 contains 15 residues.

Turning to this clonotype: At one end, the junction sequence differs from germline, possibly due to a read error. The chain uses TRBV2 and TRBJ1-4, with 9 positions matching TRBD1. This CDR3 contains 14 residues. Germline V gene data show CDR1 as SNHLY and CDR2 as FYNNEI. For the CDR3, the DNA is TGTGCCAGCAGCCTCCGGGACAGGGATGAAGAACTGTTTTTT. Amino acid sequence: CASSLRDRDEELFF.